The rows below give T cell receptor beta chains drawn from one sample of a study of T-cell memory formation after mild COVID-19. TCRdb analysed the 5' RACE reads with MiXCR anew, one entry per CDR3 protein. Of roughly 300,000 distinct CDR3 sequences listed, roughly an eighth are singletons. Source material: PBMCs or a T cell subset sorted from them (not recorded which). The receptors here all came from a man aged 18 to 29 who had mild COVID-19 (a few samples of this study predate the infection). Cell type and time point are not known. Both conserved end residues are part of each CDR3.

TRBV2	CASSSSDVGQFF
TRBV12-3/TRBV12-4	CASSLGGDGYTF
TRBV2	CASSEQFEAFF
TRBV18	CASSPPTSGTQYF
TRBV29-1	CSVSHSYNEQFF
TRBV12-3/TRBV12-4	CASSLRRSYGYTF
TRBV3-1	CASSRLAGASYNEQFF
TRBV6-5	CASSNPGPTNTGELFF
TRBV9	CASSVATSGFTYNEQFF
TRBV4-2	CASSPGTSGEALYNEQFF
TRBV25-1	CASSDLSGADTQYF
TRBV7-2	CASSLEATSSYEQYF
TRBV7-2	CASSLGNGDTQYF
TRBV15	CATSRGWIGARRGAFF
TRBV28	CASSSLTYTQYF
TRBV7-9	CASSPSPSETQYF
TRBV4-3	CASSQFSYPDSYGYTF
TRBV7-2	CASSFANRRNTGELFF
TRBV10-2	CASSESGKEGRETQYF
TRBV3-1	CASSYSDRFTGELFF
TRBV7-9	CARSLTGTMNTGELFF
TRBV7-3	CASSFYPVRANVLTF
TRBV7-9	CASSLVIQAIDTQYF
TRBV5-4	CASSGQVNYGYTF
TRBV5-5	CASSWGRSDPDTQYF
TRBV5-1	CASNVGGTGTGELFF
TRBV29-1	CSVHGTPIGETQYF
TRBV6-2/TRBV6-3	CATNRDWQFF
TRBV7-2	CASSPRQPTSGYTF
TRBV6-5	CASTRARGETQYF
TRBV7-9	CASSLVSGTGIYEQYF
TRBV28	CASSTRDRNTGELFF
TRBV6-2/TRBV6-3	CASDNGSYEQYF